The 8 T cell receptor beta chains below come from one sample, sequenced in a study of blood T cell repertoires in COVID-19. TCRdb's table, derived via immunoSEQ multiplex PCR, lists solely in-frame clones and lacks some. This sample has hundreds of thousands of clones, with about 82% found just once. Sequenced material: peripheral blood. The receptors stem from a woman older than 75 with COVID-19, enrolled during active disease.

In its sample, this clone was seen a few times. The chain employs TRBV15 and TRBJ2-5; no reliable D call. The CDR3 runs to 12 residues. V was clipped by 2 bases and J by 4 bases, with 5 bases between them. The germline V gene has CDR1 LNHNV and CDR2 YYDKDF (reference sequence). CDR3 nucleotide sequence: TGTGCCACCAGCAGAATCGGAGAGACCCAGTACTTC. Amino acids: CATSRIGETQYF.

The chain couples TRBV19 to TRBJ2-5; D possibly corresponds to TRBD2 (5 bases). This CDR3 is built from 16 residues. Germline-derived CDR1 and CDR2 are LNHDA and SQIVND (reference sequence). Trimming left V 1 base short and J 4 bases short, with 16 bases between. DNA for the CDR3: TGTGCCAGTAGTATAGGGTCGTCGCTAGCAGGAGAGACCCAGTACTTC. It codes for CASSIGSSLAGETQYF.

This chain uses TRBV20-1 with TRBJ2-3; D ambiguous. Trimming pared 1 base from V and 6 bases from J, leaving 5 bases between. The CDR3 runs to 11 residues. Germline CDR1 DFQATT, CDR2 SNEGSKA (reference sequence). The CDR3 region is CSARVEDTQYF. CDR3 nucleotides: TGCAGTGCTAGAGTCGAGGATACGCAGTATTTT.

This clone was observed once. This chain uses TRBV5-8 with TRBJ1-1; a possible D gene is TRBD1 (5 bases). V was clipped by 5 bases and J by 2 bases, with 19 bases between them. The CDR3 runs 16 residues. Germline CDR1 is SGHTS and CDR2 is YDEGEE. The DNA for the CDR3 is TGTGCCAGCAGTACCCTGGGGGGACGAATCAACACTGAAGCTTTCTTT. Its protein product is CASSTLGGRINTEAFF.

This chain joins TRBV12-3 or TRBV12-4 and TRBJ1-2; D is uncertain. V shed 6 bases and J shed 4 bases, with 6 bases lying between them. The CDR3 has 11 residues. Written as DNA, the CDR3 is TGTGCCAGCAGATCCTCCTATGGCTACACCTTC. Translated, it gives CASRSSYGYTF.

The rearrangement uses TRBV3-1 (or the pseudogene TRBV3-2) and TRBJ1-4, with TRBD1 matching 7 bases. Trimming at V came to 6 bases and at J to 5 bases, leaving 9 bases not matched to a gene. The CDR3 is 15 residues long. Germline V CDR1 and CDR2: LGHDT, YNNKEL (reference sequence). The CDR3 loop is CASSLRGLRNEKLFF. CDR3 DNA sequence: TGTGCCAGCAGTCTTAGGGGGCTTCGAAATGAAAAACTGTTTTTT.

V usage is TRBV7-2 and J usage is TRBJ2-1, with 11 bases lining up with TRBD2. J gave up 13 bases and V 0 bases, and 8 bases lay outside the gene matches. The CDR3 is 15 amino acids. Germline assignment: CDR1 SGHTA and CDR2 FQGNSA. The DNA for the CDR3 is TGTGCCAGCAGCTTAGCAGCTAGCGGGGGGTCCCATCAGTTCTTC. It is translated as CASSLAASGGSHQFF.

This chain uses TRBV2 with TRBJ1-2; D is ambiguous. CDR3 length: 13 amino acids. In germline, CDR1 is SNHLY, CDR2 FYNNEI. V lost 2 bases and J lost 7, with 11 bases in between. The CDR3 loop is CASSENLSGGYTF. For the CDR3, the DNA is TGTGCCAGCAGTGAAAATTTATCGGGTGGCTACACCTTC.